What follows are 26 T cell receptor beta chains derived from one specimen sequenced in a study of cytomegalovirus exposure and HLA in healthy donors. PCR primers comprised 60 Vbeta and 13 Jbeta primers. Clones were read by immunoSEQ multiplex PCR, and TCRdb kept only the in-frame ones, dropping some. The sample has 250,000 to 350,000 clones, roughly 80% seen once; the top ten hold about 0.28%. Material: PBMCs. These receptors all stem from a girl aged 2 to 9 in good health and CMV-seronegative.

This clone came up a few times. The genes are TRBV5-1 and TRBJ2-1; TRBD2 matches 10 bases. The CDR3 is made up of 17 amino acids. V trimming: 0 bases; J trimming: 8 bases; junction bases outside the gene matches: 11. Germline V gene lookup returns CDR1 SGHRS and CDR2 YFSETQ. The CDR3 nucleotides are TGCGCCAGCAGCTTGGCTAGGGCTAGCGGGAGTGGGGATGAGCAGTTCTTC. Amino acid sequence: CASSLARASGSGDEQFF. Full variable domain (rest looked up from reference TRBV5-1 and TRBJ2-1): KAGVTQTPRYLIKTRGQQVTLSCSPISGHRSVSWYQQTPGQGLQFLFEYFSETQRNKGNFPGRFSGRQFSNSRSEMNVSTLELGDSALYLCASSLARASGSGDEQFFGPGTRLTVL.

The chain carries TRBV10-2 and TRBJ1-1; tentative D call: TRBD1 (6 bases). CDR3 length equals 14 residues. V was clipped by 2 bases and J by 4 bases, with 11 bases between them. Germline CDR1 and CDR2: WSHSY and SAAADI. The CDR3 spells CASSESQGFTEAFF. As DNA, the CDR3 is TGCGCCAGCAGTGAGAGCCAGGGGTTCACTGAAGCTTTCTTT.

This clone was observed a handful of times. The chain combines TRBV18 with TRBJ2-2; TRBD1 agrees at 8 bases. V lost 6 bases and J lost 4; bases outside the gene matches: 10. This CDR3 is built from 16 residues. Germline lookup yields CDR1 KGHSH and CDR2 LQKENI. CDR3 nucleotides: TGTGCCAGCTCGTCCATCGGGACAGGACCCACCGGGGAGCTGTTTTTT. It translates to CASSSIGTGPTGELFF.

This sequence joins TRBV11-2 and TRBJ2-1, with 10 bases that match TRBD2. J lost 0 bases, V lost 5 bases, and 7 bases had no gene match. Germline assignment: CDR1 SGHAT and CDR2 FQNNGV. CDR3 length: 17 residues. The CDR3 DNA is TGTGCCAGCAGCCCCCTAGCGGGAGTCAGCTCCTACAATGAGCAGTTCTTC. Its translation is CASSPLAGVSSYNEQFF.

V usage is TRBV4-1 and J usage is TRBJ2-2; 16 bases are a match to TRBD2. Germline-derived CDR1 and CDR2 are MGHRA and YSYEKL. With V trimmed by 3 bases and J by 4 bases, 11 bases remained unmatched. The CDR3 has 20 amino acids. CDR3 nucleotide sequence: TGCGCCAGCAGCCAGAGATTGGGACTAGCGGGGGGGCGTGGCACCGGGGAGCTGTTTTTT. As protein: CASSQRLGLAGGRGTGELFF.

The V gene is TRBV6-1, the J gene TRBJ2-1; 8 bases fit TRBD1. There are 15 residues in the CDR3. V shed 7 bases, J shed 4 bases, and the junction held 9 bases outside the gene matches. CDR1 is MNHNS and CDR2 is SASEGT in the germline V gene. In DNA, the CDR3 is TGTGCCAGCAAGGACAGGGCAAACCCTTACAATGAGCAGTTCTTC. This codes for CASKDRANPYNEQFF.

The V and J genes are TRBV30 and TRBJ2-1; no definite D call. The germline V and J ends were trimmed by 0 bases and 10 bases, with 7 bases remaining between them. The CDR3 is 11 amino acids. Germline loops: CDR1 GTSNPN, CDR2 SVGIG (reference sequence). The CDR3 sequence is CAWSVQKEQFF. CDR3 DNA: TGTGCCTGGAGTGTACAGAAGGAGCAGTTCTTC.

The rearrangement links TRBV4-1 to TRBJ2-1, with a weak D call TRBD1 (6 bases). V lost 4 bases and J lost 4, with 17 bases in between. The CDR3 covers 16 residues. In germline, CDR1 is MGHRA, CDR2 YSYEKL. In nucleotides, the CDR3 is TGCGCCAGCAGCCCCGCGTCGGGGACACTGTACAATGAGCAGTTCTTC. Amino acid sequence: CASSPASGTLYNEQFF.

This rearrangement joins TRBV7-3 to TRBJ2-7, with TRBD1 as a possible D gene (6 bases). The CDR3 is 12 amino acids. CDR1 SGHTA and CDR2 FQGTGA come from the germline V gene. V gave up 5 bases and J gave up 2 bases, with 7 bases separating them. The CDR3 DNA reads as TGTGCCAGCAGCCGGGACACCTACGAGCAGTACTTC. It codes for CASSRDTYEQYF. The complete variable domain, with remaining parts taken from reference TRBV7-3 and TRBJ2-7, reads GAGVSQTPSNKVTEKGKYVELRCDPISGHTALYWYRQSLGQGPEFLIYFQGTGAADDSGLPNDRFFAVRPEGSVSTLKIQRTERGDSAVYLCASSRDTYEQYFGPGTRLTVT.

V gene TRBV5-4 combines with J gene TRBJ2-2; 7 positions match TRBD2. The length of the CDR3 is 14 residues. V shed 7 bases, J shed 1 base, and the junction held 4 bases outside the gene matches. CDR1 and CDR2 from the germline V gene are SGHNT and YYREEE (reference sequence). The CDR3 here is CASGPGGNTGELFF. In DNA, the CDR3 is TGTGCCAGCGGGCCGGGGGGGAACACCGGGGAGCTGTTTTTT.

The gene calls are TRBV28 and TRBJ2-3; a possible D gene is TRBD2 (6 bases). Germline loops: CDR1 MDHEN, CDR2 SYDVKM. This CDR3 contains 18 residues. The V and J ends lost 3 bases and 0 bases respectively, with 19 bases between them. The CDR3 loop reads CASSFILPWRGSTDTQYF. The CDR3 bases are TGTGCCAGCAGTTTCATCCTCCCTTGGCGGGGTAGCACAGATACGCAGTATTTT.

The V call is TRBV13, the J call TRBJ2-1; 9 bases fit TRBD2. This CDR3 spans 13 amino acids. Germline assignment: CDR1 PRHDT and CDR2 FYEKMQ (reference sequence). The CDR3 sequence: CVLRGGRNNEQFF. CDR3 DNA sequence: TGTGTCTTGCGGGGGGGGCGGAACAATGAGCAGTTCTTC.

This clone has a handful of counts. This sequence joins TRBV5-6 and TRBJ1-2, with TRBD1 matching over 7 bases. Germline assignment: CDR1 SGHDT and CDR2 YYEEEE. V lost 0 bases to trimming and J lost 5 bases; unmatched junction nucleotides: 7. CDR3 length: 15 amino acids. CDR3 loop: CASSLGVVQGYGYTF. CDR3 bases: TGTGCCAGCAGCTTGGGGGTAGTACAGGGGTATGGCTACACCTTC.

The J gene is TRBJ2-7, the V gene TRBV27, with TRBD1 matching 9 bases. The V segment lost 7 bases and the J segment 3 bases; nucleotides outside the gene matches: 4. CDR1 is MNHEY, CDR2 SMNVEV, per germline (reference sequence). The CDR3 sequence is 13 residues long. CDR3 residues: CASMGQGVYEQYF. The CDR3 region has the DNA TGTGCCAGCATGGGACAGGGAGTCTACGAGCAGTACTTC.

The V gene is TRBV10-2, the J gene TRBJ2-7; D may be TRBD2 (6 bases). This CDR3 is 15 amino acids long. The germline CDR1 and CDR2 sequences are WSHSY and SAAADI. Deletions cut 0 bases from V and 5 bases from J, with 14 bases between. CDR3: CASSESSGSFHEQYF. CDR3 sequence (DNA): TGCGCCAGCAGTGAGTCCTCCGGGAGTTTCCACGAGCAGTACTTC.

This clone was observed once. The chain carries TRBV15 and TRBJ1-1; TRBD1 matches 7 bases. The germline gives CDR1 LNHNV, CDR2 YYDKDF (reference sequence). With 9 bases clipped from V and 4 bases from J, the junction kept 14 bases outside the gene matches. This CDR3 comprises 15 residues. The CDR3 protein is CATPSGGYSFTEAFF. CDR3 nucleotide sequence: TGTGCCACTCCATCAGGGGGTTATTCGTTCACTGAAGCTTTCTTT.

This chain connects TRBV6-5 to TRBJ1-3; the D is unclear. The length of the CDR3 is 14 residues. CDR1 MNHEY and CDR2 SVGAGI come from the germline V gene. V shed 3 bases and J shed 4 bases, with 10 bases lying between them. CDR3 sequence: CASSYNSHGNTIYF. Here the CDR3 DNA reads TGTGCCAGCAGTTATAACAGCCACGGAAACACCATATATTTT.

In its sample, this clone was seen once. The chain links TRBV7-8 to TRBJ1-1; possible D gene TRBD1, 6 bases. Per germline, CDR1 SGHVS and CDR2 FQNEAQ. V was clipped by 4 bases and J by 1 base, with 10 bases between them. The length of the CDR3 is 14 residues. The CDR3 is CASSYGQKNTEAFF. CDR3 DNA sequence: TGTGCCAGCAGCTACGGACAGAAGAACACTGAAGCTTTCTTT.

The genes are TRBV21-1 and TRBJ2-7; the D call of TRBD2 is as the table states it, not checked on the DNA. TRBV21-1 is given as a pseudogene. The CDR3 is made up of 14 amino acids. CDR3 residues: CASSSLGVSYEQYF. The CDR3 bases are TGTGCCAGCAGCTCCCTCGGGGTAAGCTACGAGCAGTACTTC.

The rearrangement joins TRBV4-1 to TRBJ1-1, with D possibly being TRBD1 (6 bases). V was cut by 0 bases and J by 6 bases, with 17 bases left in between. Germline lookup yields CDR1 MGHRA and CDR2 YSYEKL. This CDR3 is built from 16 residues. The CDR3 here is CASSQEPSQGMPEAFF. CDR3 DNA sequence: TGCGCCAGCAGCCAAGAACCCTCACAGGGAATGCCTGAAGCTTTCTTT.

This clone was observed a few times. The J gene is TRBJ2-1, the V gene TRBV5-1, with TRBD2 identical over 8 bases. The CDR3 covers 16 residues. With V trimmed by 2 bases and J by 4 bases, 8 bases remained unmatched. The germline CDR1 and CDR2 sequences are SGHRS and YFSETQ. Here the CDR3 DNA reads TGCGCCAGCAGCTTTGGGACGGGGGGGCAATACAATGAGCAGTTCTTC. The encoded protein is CASSFGTGGQYNEQFF.

In regard to this clone: The sample contains more than one DNA sequence encoding this CDR3. The chain links TRBV2 to TRBJ2-1, with a tentative D call TRBD2 (6 bases). Germline V gene lookup returns CDR1 SNHLY and CDR2 FYNNEI. The CDR3 runs 12 residues. V gave up 2 bases and J gave up 7 bases, with 6 bases separating them. DNA for the CDR3: TGTGCCAGCAGTGAACGGGGGAATGAGCAGTTCTTC. Encoded protein: CASSERGNEQFF.

In the case of this clone: Compared with germline, one end of the junction differs, possibly owing to a read error. The genes are TRBV28 and TRBJ1-2, with D possibly TRBD1 on 6 matching bases. Germline V gene lookup returns CDR1 MDHEN and CDR2 SYDVKM. This CDR3 region has 17 residues. The CDR3 here is CASSSPGHRLSNYSYTF. In DNA, the CDR3 is TGTGCCAGCAGTTCTCCGGGACACCGACTCTCTAACTATAGCTACACCTTC.

The CDR3 region is CASSEPGGSPLHF. CDR3 nucleotide sequence: TGTGCCAGCAGCGAACCAGGGGGCTCACCCCTCCACTTT. This sequence joins TRBV5-5 and TRBJ1-6; 8 bases line up with TRBD1. The V gene's germline CDR1 is SGHKS and CDR2 YYEKEE (reference sequence). The CDR3 covers 13 residues. V was pared by 4 bases and J by 10 bases, with 4 bases of the junction left unmatched.

The V call is TRBV19, the J call TRBJ1-5; D may be TRBD1 (5 bases). Germline V CDR1 and CDR2: LNHDA, SQIVND (reference sequence). This CDR3 spans 13 amino acids. V lost 7 bases and J lost 4, with 11 bases in between. The chain's CDR3 is CASTSGWNQPQHF. The CDR3 region has the DNA TGTGCCAGTACCTCAGGGTGGAATCAGCCCCAGCATTTT.

The chain combines TRBV18 with TRBJ1-4, with D perhaps TRBD1 (6 bases). The CDR3 extends over 15 amino acids. Trimming pared 3 bases from V and 4 bases from J, leaving 12 bases between. CDR1 is KGHSH and CDR2 is LQKENI in the germline V gene. The CDR3 DNA follows: TGTGCCAGCTCACCTACAGGGCCAATTAATGAAAAACTGTTTTTT. Translated: CASSPTGPINEKLFF.